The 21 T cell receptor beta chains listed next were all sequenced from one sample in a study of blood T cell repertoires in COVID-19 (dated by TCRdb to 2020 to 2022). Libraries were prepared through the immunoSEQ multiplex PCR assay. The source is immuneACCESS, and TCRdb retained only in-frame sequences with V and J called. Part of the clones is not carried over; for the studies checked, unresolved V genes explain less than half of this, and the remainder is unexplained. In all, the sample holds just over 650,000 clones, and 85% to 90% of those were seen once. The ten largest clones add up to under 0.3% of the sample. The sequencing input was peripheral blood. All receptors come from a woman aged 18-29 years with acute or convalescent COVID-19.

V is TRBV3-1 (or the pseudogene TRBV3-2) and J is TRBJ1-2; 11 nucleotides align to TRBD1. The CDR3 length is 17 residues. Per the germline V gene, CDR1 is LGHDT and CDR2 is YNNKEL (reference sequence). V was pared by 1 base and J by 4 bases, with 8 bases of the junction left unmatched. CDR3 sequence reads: CASSQGYGTGGGYGYTF. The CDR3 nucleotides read TGTGCCAGCAGCCAAGGTTATGGGACAGGGGGGGGCTATGGCTACACCTTC.

The CDR3 is CASSSGDPFYGYTF. The CDR3 bases are TGTGCCAGCAGCTCCGGGGATCCATTCTATGGCTACACCTTC. This rearrangement joins TRBV7-8 to TRBJ1-2; D gene uncertain. The CDR3 runs 14 residues. Germline V gives CDR1 SGHVS, CDR2 FQNEAQ. Trimming stripped 4 bases from V and 4 bases from J, with 13 bases between.

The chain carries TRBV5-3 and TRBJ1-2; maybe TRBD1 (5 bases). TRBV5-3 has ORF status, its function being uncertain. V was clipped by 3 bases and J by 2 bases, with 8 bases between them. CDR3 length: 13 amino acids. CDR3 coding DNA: TGTGCCAGAAGCTCTCGGGGGAACTATGGCTACACCTTC. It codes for CARSSRGNYGYTF.

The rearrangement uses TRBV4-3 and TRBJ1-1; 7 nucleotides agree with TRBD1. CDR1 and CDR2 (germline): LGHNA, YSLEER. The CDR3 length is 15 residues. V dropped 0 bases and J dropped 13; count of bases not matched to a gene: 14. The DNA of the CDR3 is TGCGCCAGCAGCCAAGATAGGTTGGGACAGTCATCAGGTTTCTTT. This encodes CASSQDRLGQSSGFF.

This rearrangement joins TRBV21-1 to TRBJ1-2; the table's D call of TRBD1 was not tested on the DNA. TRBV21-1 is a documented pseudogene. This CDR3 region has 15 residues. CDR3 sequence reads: CASSSAGTGGVGYTF. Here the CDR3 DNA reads TGTGCCAGCAGCAGTGCCGGGACAGGGGGCGTCGGCTACACCTTC.

CDR3 bases: TGCGCCAGCAGCCCCAATAGTCCCTACGAGCAGTACTTC. It translates to CASSPNSPYEQYF. The gene calls are TRBV5-1 and TRBJ2-7; D unresolved. The V and J ends lost 4 bases and 2 bases respectively, with 10 bases between them. This CDR3 comprises 13 residues. CDR1 and CDR2 from the germline V gene are SGHRS and YFSETQ.

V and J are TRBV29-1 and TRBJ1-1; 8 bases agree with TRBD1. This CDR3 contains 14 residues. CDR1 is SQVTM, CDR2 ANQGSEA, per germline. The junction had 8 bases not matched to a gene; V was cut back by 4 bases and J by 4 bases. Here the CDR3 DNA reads TGCAGCGTTGCCTCACTGACAGGGGCCACTGAAGCTTTCTTT. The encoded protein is CSVASLTGATEAFF.

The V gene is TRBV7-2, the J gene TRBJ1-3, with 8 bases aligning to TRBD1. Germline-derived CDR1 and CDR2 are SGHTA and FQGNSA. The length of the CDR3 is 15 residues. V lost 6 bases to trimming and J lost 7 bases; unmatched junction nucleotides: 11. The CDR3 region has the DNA TGTGCCAGCAGGCTCCCAGGGGGCGCCCCGAACACCATATATTTT. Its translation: CASRLPGGAPNTIYF.

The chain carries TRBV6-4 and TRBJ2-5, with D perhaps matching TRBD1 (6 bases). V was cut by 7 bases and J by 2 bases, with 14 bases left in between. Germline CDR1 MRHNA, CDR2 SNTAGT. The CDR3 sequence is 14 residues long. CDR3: CASTYSDSQETQYF. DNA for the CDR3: TGTGCCAGCACTTACTCGGACAGTCAAGAGACCCAGTACTTC.

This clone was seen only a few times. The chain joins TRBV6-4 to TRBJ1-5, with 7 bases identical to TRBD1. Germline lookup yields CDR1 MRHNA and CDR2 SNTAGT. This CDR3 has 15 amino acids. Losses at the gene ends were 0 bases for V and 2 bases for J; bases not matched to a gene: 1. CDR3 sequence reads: CASSDSGGGNQPQHF. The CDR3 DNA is TGTGCCAGCAGTGACTCAGGGGGCGGCAATCAGCCCCAGCATTTT.

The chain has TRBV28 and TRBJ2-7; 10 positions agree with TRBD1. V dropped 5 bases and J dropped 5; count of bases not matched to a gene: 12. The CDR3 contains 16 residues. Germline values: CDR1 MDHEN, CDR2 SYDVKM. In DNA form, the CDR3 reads TGTGCCAGCAGTGACATACCGGGACAGGGGACCGACGAGCAGTACTTC. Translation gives CASSDIPGQGTDEQYF.

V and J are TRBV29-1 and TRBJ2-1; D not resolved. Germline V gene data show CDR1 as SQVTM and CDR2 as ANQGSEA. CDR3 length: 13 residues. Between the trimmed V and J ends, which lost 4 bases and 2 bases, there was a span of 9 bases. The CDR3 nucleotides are TGCAGCGTTGGCAAGTCGGCCTACAATGAGCAGTTCTTC. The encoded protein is CSVGKSAYNEQFF.

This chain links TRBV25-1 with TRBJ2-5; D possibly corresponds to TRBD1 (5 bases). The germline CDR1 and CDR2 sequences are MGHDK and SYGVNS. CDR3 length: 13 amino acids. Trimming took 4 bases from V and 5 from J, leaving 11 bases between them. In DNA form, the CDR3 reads TGTGCCAGCAGTGCCGACAGAGGCGAGACCCAGTACTTC. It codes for CASSADRGETQYF.

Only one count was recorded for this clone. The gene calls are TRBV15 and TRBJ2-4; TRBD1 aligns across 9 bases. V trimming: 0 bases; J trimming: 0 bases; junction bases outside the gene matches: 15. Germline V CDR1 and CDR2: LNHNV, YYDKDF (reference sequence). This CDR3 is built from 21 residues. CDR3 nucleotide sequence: TGTGCCACCAGCAGAGAGGCTGGGGACAGGGCTTTTACGCTAGCCAAAAACATTCAGTACTTC. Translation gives CATSREAGDRAFTLAKNIQYF.

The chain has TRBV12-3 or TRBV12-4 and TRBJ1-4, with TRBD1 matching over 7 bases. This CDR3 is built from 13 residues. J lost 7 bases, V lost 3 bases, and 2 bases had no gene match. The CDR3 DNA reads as TGTGCCAGCAGTTTTAGGGACAGTGAAAAACTGTTTTTT. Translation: CASSFRDSEKLFF.

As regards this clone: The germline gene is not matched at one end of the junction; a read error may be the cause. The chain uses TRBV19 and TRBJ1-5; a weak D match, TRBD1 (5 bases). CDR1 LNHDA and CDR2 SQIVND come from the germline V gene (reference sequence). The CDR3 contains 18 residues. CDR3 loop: CASSIDRWGDISNQLQHF. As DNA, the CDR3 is TGTGCCAGTAGTATAGATCGGTGGGGGGATATTAGCAATCAGCTCCAGCATTTT.

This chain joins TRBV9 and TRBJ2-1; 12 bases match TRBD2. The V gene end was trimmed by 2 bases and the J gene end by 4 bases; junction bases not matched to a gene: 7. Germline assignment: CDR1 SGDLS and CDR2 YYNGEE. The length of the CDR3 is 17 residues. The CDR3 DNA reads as TGTGCCAGCAGCGTCACTTCGACTAGCGGGGGTTACAATGAGCAGTTCTTC. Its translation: CASSVTSTSGGYNEQFF.

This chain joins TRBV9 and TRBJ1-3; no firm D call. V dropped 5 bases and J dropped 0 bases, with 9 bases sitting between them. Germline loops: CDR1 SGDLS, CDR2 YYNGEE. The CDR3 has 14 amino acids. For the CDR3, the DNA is TGTGCCAGCAGGGGAGGGCCCTCTGGAAACACCATATATTTT. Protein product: CASRGGPSGNTIYF.

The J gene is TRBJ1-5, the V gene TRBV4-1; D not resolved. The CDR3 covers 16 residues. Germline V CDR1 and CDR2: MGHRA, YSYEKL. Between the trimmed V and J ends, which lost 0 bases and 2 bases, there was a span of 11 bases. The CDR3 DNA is TGCGCCAGCAGCCAAGACGGAGAACCGGGCAATCAGCCCCAGCATTTT. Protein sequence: CASSQDGEPGNQPQHF.

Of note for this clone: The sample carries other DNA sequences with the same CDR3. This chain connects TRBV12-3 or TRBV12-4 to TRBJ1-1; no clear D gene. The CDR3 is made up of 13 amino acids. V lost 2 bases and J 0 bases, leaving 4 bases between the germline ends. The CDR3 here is CASSLLVNTEAFF. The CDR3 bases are TGTGCCAGCAGTTTATTAGTGAACACTGAAGCTTTCTTT.

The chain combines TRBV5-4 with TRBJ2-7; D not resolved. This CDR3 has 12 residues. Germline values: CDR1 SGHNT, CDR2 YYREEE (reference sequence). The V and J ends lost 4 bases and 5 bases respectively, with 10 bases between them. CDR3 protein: CASSPDSNEQYF. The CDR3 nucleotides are TGTGCCAGCAGCCCTGACTCGAACGAGCAGTACTTC. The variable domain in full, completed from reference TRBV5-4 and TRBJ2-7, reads ETGVTQSPTHLIKTRGQQVTLRCSSQSGHNTVSWYQQALGQGPQFIFQYYREEENGRGNFPPRFSGLQFPNYSSELNVNALELDDSALYLCASSPDSNEQYFGPGTRLTVT.